The 4 T cell receptor beta chains in this list originate from one sample, sequenced in a study of blood T cells in healthy people across ages. Together with a sample-barcoded 5' primer, a J-beta primer mix was included in a second PCR lasting about 6 to 11 cycles. TCRdb ran MiXCR on the 5' RACE reads and lists one entry per CDR3 protein. The sample contains some 640,000 distinct CDR3 sequences, about 52% of which appear only once. The sample consisted of blood. These receptors were obtained from a woman aged 60-75 years in good health.

The rearrangement uses TRBV10-3 and TRBJ1-1; no definite D call. Trimming pared 6 bases from V and 1 base from J, leaving 12 bases between. The CDR3 is 14 amino acids. Germline CDR1 is ENHRY and CDR2 is SYGVKD. CDR3 region: CAIREQLPNTEAFF. The CDR3, as DNA: TGTGCCATCAGAGAACAGCTTCCGAACACTGAAGCTTTCTTT.

This clonotype was counted a few times. V usage is TRBV29-1 and J usage is TRBJ2-1, with TRBD2 matching 9 bases. CDR3 length: 13 amino acids. V lost 4 bases and J lost 12; bases outside the gene matches: 10. CDR1 is SQVTM, CDR2 ANQGSEA, per germline. CDR3: CSVAREGHGGQFF. CDR3 in DNA: TGCAGCGTTGCGCGGGAGGGTCACGGCGGGCAGTTCTTC.

This clonotype was seen a handful of times. The chain links TRBV20-1 to TRBJ1-2; D is unresolved. Germline values: CDR1 DFQATT, CDR2 SNEGSKA (reference sequence). Trimming removed 1 base from V and 10 bases from J, with 19 bases in between. This CDR3 comprises 14 residues. The CDR3 loop reads CSARVAFNGGVYTF. The CDR3 DNA reads TGCAGTGCTAGAGTGGCCTTCAACGGAGGAGTCTACACCTTC.

Of note for this clonotype: A junction end diverges from the germline sequence, so it may reflect a read error. The genes are TRBV20-1 and TRBJ2-1; D is undetermined. Germline CDR1 DFQATT, CDR2 SNEGSKA (reference sequence). CDR3 length equals 10 residues. The CDR3 spells CSADDNEQLF. CDR3 sequence (DNA): TGCAGTGCTGACGACAATGAGCAGCTCTTC.